This TCR beta chain is from a study of blood T cell repertoires in COVID-19. Study background: There were acute and convalescent COVID-19 samples, and they came from the United States, Italy and Spain.

Allocation to cohorts depended on clinical history reported by the participants. Authors' data handling: Amplified reference gene primers provided the basis for estimating nucleated cell counts. The data were produced by immunoSEQ multiplex PCR, yet TCRdb's version contains in-frame clones alone and is incomplete. The V and J calls and the clone size are those of that table, but D and trimming were determined from the DNA. There are fewer than 450,000 clones in the sample; approximately 86% occur only once, and approximately 2% lies in the top ten. The specimen was PBMCs or T cells enriched from blood (not recorded which). The TCR originated in a woman aged 40 to 50 with acute COVID-19.

The CDR3 sequence is CASRVDSARGNTIYF. For the CDR3, the DNA is TGTGCCAGCAGAGTAGACAGTGCGAGAGGAAACACCATATATTTT. The gene calls are TRBV2 and TRBJ1-3; TRBD1 is a possible D gene (5 bases). Germline V gene sequence: CDR1 SNHLY, CDR2 FYNNEI. The CDR3 is made up of 15 amino acids. Trimming removed 6 bases at V and 4 bases at J, with 16 bases between.